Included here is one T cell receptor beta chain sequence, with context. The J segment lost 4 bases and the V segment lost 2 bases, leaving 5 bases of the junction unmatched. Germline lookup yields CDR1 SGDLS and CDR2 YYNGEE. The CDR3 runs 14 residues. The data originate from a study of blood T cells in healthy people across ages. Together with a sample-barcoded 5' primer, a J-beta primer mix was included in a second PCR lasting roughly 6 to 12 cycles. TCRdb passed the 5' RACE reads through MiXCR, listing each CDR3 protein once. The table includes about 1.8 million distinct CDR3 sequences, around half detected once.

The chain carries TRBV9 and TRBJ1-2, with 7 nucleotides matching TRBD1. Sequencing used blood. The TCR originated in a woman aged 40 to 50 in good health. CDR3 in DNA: TGTGCCAGCAGCGTCGACAGGGCCGGCTATGGCTACACCTTC. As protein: CASSVDRAGYGYTF.